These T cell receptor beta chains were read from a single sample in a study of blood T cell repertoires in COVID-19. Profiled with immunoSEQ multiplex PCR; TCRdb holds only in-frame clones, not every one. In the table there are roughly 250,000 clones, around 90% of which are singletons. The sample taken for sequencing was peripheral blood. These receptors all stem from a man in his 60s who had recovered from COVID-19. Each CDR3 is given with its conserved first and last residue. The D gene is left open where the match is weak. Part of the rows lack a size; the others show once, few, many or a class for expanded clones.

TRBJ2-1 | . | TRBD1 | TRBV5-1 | CASSSRDSALRNEQFF | TGCGCCAGCAGCTCCCGGGACAGCGCCTTACGCAATGAGCAGTTCTTC
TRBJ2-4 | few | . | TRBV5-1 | CASSLGMQGRDIQYF | TGCGCCAGCAGCTTGGGTATGCAGGGGAGGGACATTCAGTACTTC
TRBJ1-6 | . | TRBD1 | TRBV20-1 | CSASGGQGYNSPLHF | TGCAGTGCTAGTGGGGGACAGGGCTATAATTCACCCCTCCACTTT
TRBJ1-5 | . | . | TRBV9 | CASSPRETGNQPQHF | TGTGCCAGCAGCCCCCGGGAGACGGGCAATCAGCCCCAGCATTTT
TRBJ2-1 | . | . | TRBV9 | CASRGGLNEQFF | TGTGCCAGTAGGGGGGGCCTTAATGAGCAGTTCTTC
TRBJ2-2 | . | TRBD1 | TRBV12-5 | CASGLILDGTGALAGELFF | TGTGCTAGTGGTTTGATTCTTGACGGGACAGGGGCTCTGGCAGGGGAGCTGTTTTTT
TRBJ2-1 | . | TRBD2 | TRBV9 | CASSTGLAGGDAEQFF | TGTGCCAGCAGCACTGGACTAGCGGGGGGGGATGCTGAGCAGTTCTTC
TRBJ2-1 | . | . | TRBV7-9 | CASGPPYGEQFF | TGTGCCAGCGGGCCCCCTTACGGTGAGCAGTTCTTC
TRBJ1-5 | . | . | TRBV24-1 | CATSDVVSNQPQHF | TGTGCCACCAGTGATGTAGTTAGCAATCAGCCCCAGCATTTT
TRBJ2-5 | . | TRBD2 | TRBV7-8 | CASSPAGERETQYF | TGTGCCAGCAGCCCCGCGGGGGAGCGGGAGACCCAGTACTTC
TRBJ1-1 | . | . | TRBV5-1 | CASSLEAANTEAFF | TGCGCCAGCAGCTTGGAGGCGGCGAACACTGAAGCTTTCTTT
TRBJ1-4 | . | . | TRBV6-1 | CASSEAGGAEKLFF | TGTGCCAGCAGTGAAGCTGGAGGGGCTGAAAAACTGTTTTTT
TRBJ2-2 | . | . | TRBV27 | CASSLWVRELNTGELFF | TGTGCCAGCAGTTTATGGGTCCGGGAATTGAACACCGGGGAGCTGTTTTTT
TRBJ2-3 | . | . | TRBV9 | CASTGFTDTQYF | TGTGCCTCTACCGGGTTCACAGATACGCAGTATTTT
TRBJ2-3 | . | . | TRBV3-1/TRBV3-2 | CASSHRVKGDTQYF | TGTGCCAGCAGCCACAGGGTGAAGGGAGATACGCAGTATTTT
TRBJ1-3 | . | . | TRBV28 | CASSINRLGNTIYF | TGTGCCAGCAGCATAAACAGGTTGGGAAACACCATATATTTT
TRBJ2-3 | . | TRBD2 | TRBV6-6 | CASSYGGRAPTDTQYF | TGTGCCAGCAGTTACGGGGGGAGGGCCCCCACAGATACGCAGTATTTT
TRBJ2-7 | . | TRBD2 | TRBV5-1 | CASSLGLAGGLHKAEQYF | TGCGCCAGCAGCTTGGGACTAGCGGGGGGTCTACATAAGGCCGAGCAGTACTTC
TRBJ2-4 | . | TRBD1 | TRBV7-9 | CASSLVGQVMYF | TGTGCCAGCAGCTTAGTGGGACAGGTTATGTACTTC
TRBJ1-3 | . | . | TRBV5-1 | CASTTDSFSGNTIYF | TGCGCCAGCACTACCGACTCCTTCTCTGGAAACACCATATATTTT
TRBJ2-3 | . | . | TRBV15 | CATSSGQVSTDTQYF | TGTGCCACCAGCAGCGGTCAGGTTAGCACAGATACGCAGTATTTT
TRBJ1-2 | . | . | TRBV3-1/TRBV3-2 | CASSERILDGYGYTF | TGTGCCAGCAGCGAAAGAATCCTAGACGGGTATGGCTACACCTTC
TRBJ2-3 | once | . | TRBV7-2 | CASSSLTDTQYF | TGTGCCAGCAGTTCCCTTACAGATACGCAGTATTTT
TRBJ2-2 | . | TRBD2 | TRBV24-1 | CATSDPGKGTSGSGELFF | TGTGCCACCAGTGATCCCGGGAAGGGGACTAGCGGGAGCGGGGAGCTGTTTTTT
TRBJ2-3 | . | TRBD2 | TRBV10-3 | CAISGLAGPDTQYF | TGTGCCATCAGTGGACTAGCGGGGCCAGATACGCAGTATTTT
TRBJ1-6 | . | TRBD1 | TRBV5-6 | CASSIGTGATPLHF | TGTGCCAGCAGTATTGGGACAGGGGCAACACCCCTCCACTTT
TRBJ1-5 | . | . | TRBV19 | CASSIDRDGGKPQHF | TGTGCCAGTAGTATAGATCGGGACGGAGGGAAGCCCCAGCATTTT
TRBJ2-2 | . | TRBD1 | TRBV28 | CASSHGTVNTGELFF | TGTGCCAGCAGCCATGGGACAGTCAACACCGGGGAGCTGTTTTTT
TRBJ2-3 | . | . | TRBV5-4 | CASSAKRQGSDTQYF | TGTGCCAGCAGCGCCAAACGGCAGGGATCAGATACGCAGTATTTT